The 11 T cell receptor beta chains listed next were all sequenced from one sample in a study of blood T cell repertoires in COVID-19 (TCRdb year 2020). Libraries were made using the immunoSEQ multiplex PCR assay. TCRdb took this table from immuneACCESS and kept in-frame rearrangements with V and J called. Such tables lack part of the clones; where checked against another copy, unresolved V genes explain under half of the gap, and the rest is unexplained. The sample profile shows 70,000 to 95,000 clones; approximately 80% of them were found once. Together, the top ten hold 20% to 25% of the sample. The sequenced material came from peripheral blood. The origin of the receptors is a woman aged 70-85 years with acute or convalescent COVID-19.

This rearrangement joins TRBV19 to TRBJ2-7; 9 bases line up with TRBD2. Germline V CDR1 and CDR2: LNHDA, SQIVND (reference sequence). The CDR3 runs 14 residues. V shed 4 bases, J shed 0 bases, and the junction held 1 base outside the gene matches. The CDR3 is CASSTSGNSYEQYF. The CDR3 DNA reads as TGTGCCAGTAGTACTAGCGGGAACTCCTACGAGCAGTACTTC.

The V gene is TRBV2, the J gene TRBJ1-6; the match to TRBD1 covers 9 bases. Trimming took 5 bases from V and 9 from J; bases not matched to a gene: 5. There are 14 residues in the CDR3. Germline CDR1 reads SNHLY; CDR2 reads FYNNEI. CDR3 DNA sequence: TGTGCCAGCAGTCAGGGACAGGGTGGTTCACCCCTCCACTTT. It translates to CASSQGQGGSPLHF.

The chain carries TRBV28 and TRBJ1-5, with 10 bases lining up with TRBD1. This CDR3 region has 17 residues. V gave up 6 bases and J gave up 0 bases; unmatched junction bases: 8. The germline gives CDR1 MDHEN, CDR2 SYDVKM. CDR3 sequence reads: CASRPGQGIGSNQPQHF. The CDR3 DNA follows: TGTGCCAGCAGGCCGGGACAGGGGATTGGTAGCAATCAGCCCCAGCATTTT.

The V call is TRBV19, the J call TRBJ1-1, with D perhaps TRBD1 (6 bases). Deletions cut 8 bases from V and 1 base from J, with 11 bases between. Germline V gene data show CDR1 as LNHDA and CDR2 as SQIVND (reference sequence). This CDR3 is built from 13 residues. CDR3 nucleotides: TGTGCCAGTTCCAGGGGATGGAACACTGAAGCTTTCTTT. As protein: CASSRGWNTEAFF.

The CDR3: CATLIIPVQGFLSTNEKLFF. CDR3 in DNA: TGTGCCACCTTAATAATACCGGTACAGGGGTTCCTATCAACTAATGAAAAACTGTTTTTT. V and J are TRBV27 and TRBJ1-4; 7 bases match TRBD1. The germline V gene encodes CDR1 MNHEY and CDR2 SMNVEV (reference sequence). The CDR3 spans 20 residues. V shed 10 bases and J 0 bases; nucleotides not matched to a gene: 23.

CDR3: CASKVDTRGNQPQHF. As DNA, the CDR3 is TGTGCCAGTAAGGTTGACACCCGCGGCAATCAGCCCCAGCATTTT. J is TRBJ1-5 and V is TRBV19, with unresolved D. The germline V gene encodes CDR1 LNHDA and CDR2 SQIVND (reference sequence). Trimming removed 7 bases at V and 2 bases at J, with 15 bases between. The CDR3 extends over 15 amino acids. The full variable domain, completed using reference TRBV19 and TRBJ1-5, is DGGITQSPKYLFRKEGQNVTLSCEQNLNHDAMYWYRQDPGQGLRLIYYSQIVNDFQKGDIAEGYSVSREKKESFPLTVTSAQKNPTAFYLCASKVDTRGNQPQHFGDGTRLSIL.

J is TRBJ2-3 and V is TRBV5-1; 11 bases line up with TRBD2. Germline V gene data show CDR1 as SGHRS and CDR2 as YFSETQ. This CDR3 has 15 residues. The J segment lost 6 bases and the V segment lost 4 bases, leaving 7 bases of the junction unmatched. This CDR3 reads CASSLELAGVDTQYF. CDR3 bases: TGCGCCAGCAGCCTAGAACTAGCGGGAGTTGATACGCAGTATTTT.

The CDR3 sequence: CASSAGQGNGYTF. CDR3 nucleotide sequence: TGTGCCAGCAGCGCGGGACAGGGAAATGGCTACACCTTC. The chain uses TRBV9 and TRBJ1-2, with TRBD1 matching over 9 bases. The CDR3 spans 13 residues. V shed 3 bases, J shed 6 bases, and the junction held 3 bases outside the gene matches. Germline V gene sequence: CDR1 SGDLS, CDR2 YYNGEE.

The rearrangement links TRBV18 to TRBJ2-7; 7 bases are a match to TRBD1. Trimming cost V 4 bases and J 2 bases; bases outside gene matches: 2. The germline V gene has CDR1 KGHSH and CDR2 LQKENI. The CDR3 is 13 amino acids. The CDR3 spells CASSLGTAYEQYF. The CDR3 DNA is TGTGCCAGCTCACTCGGGACAGCCTACGAGCAGTACTTC.

This chain uses TRBV11-3 with TRBJ1-6, with TRBD1 matching over 9 bases. This CDR3 has 16 residues. With V trimmed by 5 bases and J by 0 bases, 2 bases remained unmatched. Germline lookup yields CDR1 SGHNT and CDR2 YENEEA. CDR3 protein: CASSGQGSSYNSPLHF. The CDR3 bases are TGTGCCAGCAGCGGACAGGGGAGCTCCTATAATTCACCCCTCCACTTT.

The chain recombines TRBV7-9 with TRBJ2-7; 10 bases are shared with TRBD2. V was pared by 4 bases and J by 5 bases, with 14 bases of the junction left unmatched. CDR3 length: 17 amino acids. Germline CDR1 SEHNR, CDR2 FQNEAQ (reference sequence). CDR3 coding DNA: TGTGCCAGCAGCTCCCTGGGTAGCGGGAGGCAGGGGGACGAGCAGTACTTC. This gives the protein CASSSLGSGRQGDEQYF.